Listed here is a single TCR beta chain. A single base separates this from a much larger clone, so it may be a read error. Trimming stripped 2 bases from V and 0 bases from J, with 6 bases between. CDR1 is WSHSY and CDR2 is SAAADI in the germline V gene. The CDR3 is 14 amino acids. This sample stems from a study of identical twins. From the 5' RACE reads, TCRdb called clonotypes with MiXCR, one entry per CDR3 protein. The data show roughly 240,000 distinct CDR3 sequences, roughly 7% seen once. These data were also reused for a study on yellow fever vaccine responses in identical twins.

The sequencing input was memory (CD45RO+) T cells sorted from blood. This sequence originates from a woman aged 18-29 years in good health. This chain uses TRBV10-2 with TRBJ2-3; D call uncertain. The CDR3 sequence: CASSEGRSTDTQYF. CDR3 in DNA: TGCGCCAGCAGTGAGGGCAGGAGCACAGATACGCAGTATTTT.